This T cell receptor beta chain was recovered during a study of STAT3 mutations in large granular lymphocyte leukemia. Study-wide results and limits: All newly emerging clones after therapy were STAT3 wild type. In some patients, a small highly pathogenic clone possibly went undetected. In T-cell large granular lymphocyte leukemia, about half of patients showed multiple immunodominant subclonotypes. Suggested: STAT3 mutation was not the ancestral event for these clonal expansions.

This clone has more than one count but fewer than ten. Its antigen is undetermined. Average productive template count per sample was about 42,000. Here immunoSEQ multiplex PCR was the method, and the copy in TCRdb shows in-frame clones only, minus some. Here the sample spans around 39,000 clones, approximately 90% being singletons. The V end lost 2 bases, the J end lost 3 bases, and 11 bases lay between the germline ends. This CDR3 region has 14 residues. CDR1 is SEHNR, CDR2 FQNEAQ, per germline (reference sequence). Sequenced material: PBMCs. The clonotype originates from a human donor with T large granular lymphocyte leukemia. Some clones in this sample may be carry-over from other donors' samples. V usage is TRBV7-9 and J usage is TRBJ2-7, with a weak D call TRBD2 (6 bases). The CDR3: CASSLPGDGYEQYF. The CDR3 DNA is TGTGCCAGCAGCTTACCGGGGGACGGCTACGAGCAGTACTTC.